A single sample gave rise to the 30 T cell receptor beta chains below, sequenced in a study of shared clonotypes between healthy human individuals. Assay used: immunoSEQ multiplex PCR; TCRdb lists only in-frame clones, some missing. The sample comprises about 1 million clones, about 76% of which are singletons, and approximately 1.5% rests with the top ten. Source material: memory CD4+ T cells sorted from blood. Subset reported: CD45RA-negative fraction. These receptor sequences come from a man aged 18 to 30 in good health.

This clone has a count of ten or more. The chain links TRBV28 to TRBJ1-2, with a possible D match to TRBD1 (6 bases). Germline V gene sequence: CDR1 MDHEN, CDR2 SYDVKM. V lost 4 bases to trimming and J lost 5 bases, with 20 bases between them. This CDR3 has 16 amino acids. Written as DNA, the CDR3 is TGTGCCAGCAGTTCCCTCGGGTCAGGGGTCGTTTATGGCTACACCTTC. Translating it yields CASSSLGSGVVYGYTF.

As DNA, the CDR3 is TGTGCTAGTGGTTTGGTAGTCGGCCAGAAGCAGTTCTTC. It specifies CASGLVVGQKQFF. J is TRBJ2-1 and V is TRBV12-5; D gene unclear. From germline, CDR1 is LGHNT and CDR2 FRNRAP. The CDR3 spans 13 residues. V lost 0 bases and J 11 bases, leaving 11 bases between the germline ends. Filled out from reference TRBV12-5 and TRBJ2-1, the complete variable domain reads DARVTQTPRHKVTEMGQEVTMRCQPILGHNTVFWYRQTMMQGLELLAYFRNRAPLDDSGMPKDRFSAEMPDATLATLKIQPSEPRDSAVYFCASGLVVGQKQFFGPGTRLTVL.

This clone was observed a few times. One end of the junction is discordant with germline, which a read error may explain. The sample holds other DNA sequences that translate to the same CDR3. The V gene is TRBV7-7, the J gene TRBJ2-5, with D perhaps TRBD1 (6 bases). The CDR3 runs to 13 residues. CDR1 SSHAT and CDR2 FNYEAQ come from the germline V gene (reference sequence). DNA of the CDR3: TGTGCTAGCAGCTTAGATGGGGGCGAGACCCAGTACTTC. Protein sequence: CASSLDGGETQYF.

The chain joins TRBV7-2 to TRBJ2-1, with 11 bases aligning to TRBD1. V shed 5 bases and J 3 bases; nucleotides not matched to a gene: 6. CDR1 is SGHTA and CDR2 is FQGNSA in the germline V gene. The CDR3 contains 16 residues. The CDR3 DNA reads as TGTGCCAGCAGCAGCCGGGACAGGGGGTTCTACAATGAGCAGTTCTTC. Translating gives CASSSRDRGFYNEQFF.

Worth noting for this clone: Additional DNA sequences in this sample encode the identical CDR3. This chain connects TRBV2 to TRBJ2-7, with D possibly TRBD1 on 6 matching bases. This CDR3 contains 12 residues. Germline V gene data show CDR1 as SNHLY and CDR2 as FYNNEI. The V gene lost 4 bases and the J gene lost 2 bases, with 6 bases spanning the gap. CDR3 nucleotides: TGTGCCAGCAGTGGACAGGCCTACGAGCAGTACTTC. It encodes CASSGQAYEQYF.

This clone was picked up one time. The chain carries TRBV11-2 and TRBJ2-3; 10 positions match TRBD2. In germline, CDR1 is SGHAT, CDR2 FQNNGV. The V segment lost 5 bases and the J segment 4 bases; nucleotides outside the gene matches: 12. The CDR3 runs to 17 residues. For the CDR3, the DNA is TGTGCCAGCAGCCGGGGCGGGGCTACTAGCGGGGCAGATACGCAGTATTTT. Residues: CASSRGGATSGADTQYF. Supplemented by reference TRBV11-2 and TRBJ2-3, the full variable domain reads EAGVAQSPRYKIIEKRQSVAFWCNPISGHATLYWYQQILGQGPKLLIQFQNNGVVDDSQLPKDRFSAERLKGVDSTLKIQPAKLEDSAVYLCASSRGGATSGADTQYFGPGTRLTVL.

V is TRBV29-1 and J is TRBJ1-1; tentatively, D is TRBD1 (5 bases). Deletions cut 3 bases from V and 4 bases from J, with 12 bases between. This CDR3 is 13 amino acids long. Per the germline V gene, CDR1 is SQVTM and CDR2 is ANQGSEA. The CDR3 protein is CSVEKGLGTEAFF. The CDR3, as DNA: TGCAGCGTTGAGAAGGGGTTGGGCACTGAAGCTTTCTTT.

The J gene is TRBJ1-3, the V gene TRBV30; 9 bases map to TRBD1. The V gene end was trimmed by 2 bases and the J gene end by 3 bases; junction bases not matched to a gene: 2. CDR1 is GTSNPN, CDR2 SVGIG, per germline (reference sequence). The CDR3 covers 14 residues. This CDR3 is CAWSTGGYGNTIYF. The CDR3 region has the DNA TGTGCCTGGAGTACAGGGGGCTATGGAAACACCATATATTTT. The whole variable domain, remainder taken from reference TRBV30 and TRBJ1-3, is SQTIHQWPATLVQPVGSPLSLECTVEGTSNPNLYWYRQAAGRGLQLLFYSVGIGQISSEVPQNLSASRPQDRQFILSSKKLLLSDSGFYLCAWSTGGYGNTIYFGEGSWLTVV.

The chain couples TRBV6-5 to TRBJ2-1; weak D call: TRBD2 (6 bases). Germline CDR1 MNHEY, CDR2 SVGAGI. With 8 bases removed from V and 6 bases from J, the gap between germline ends came to 17 bases. The CDR3 covers 14 residues. CDR3 sequence reads: CASSRLGLGNEQFF. Here the CDR3 DNA reads TGTGCCAGCTCACGCCTGGGACTTGGCAATGAGCAGTTCTTC.

This clone has only a few counts. At the DNA level, this CDR3 is encoded by other sequences in the same sample as well. This chain joins TRBV2 and TRBJ1-3; D is uncertain. CDR3 length: 12 residues. The germline V gene encodes CDR1 SNHLY and CDR2 FYNNEI. Trimming shortened V by 2 bases and J by 4 bases, and 3 bases separated the two germline ends. The CDR3 DNA reads TGTGCCAGCAGTGAAACGGGAAACACCATATATTTT. Translation: CASSETGNTIYF.

The V and J genes are TRBV18 and TRBJ2-7, with unresolved D. Germline loops: CDR1 KGHSH, CDR2 LQKENI. The CDR3 extends over 14 amino acids. Trimming removed 1 base at V and 4 bases at J, with 11 bases between. In DNA, the CDR3 is TGTGCCAGCTCACCACGGGCTAATACTTACGAGCAGTACTTC. Translation: CASSPRANTYEQYF.

The rearrangement uses TRBV18 and TRBJ1-3; D gene uncertain. V lost 5 bases, J lost 2 bases, and 13 bases lay in between. The V gene's germline CDR1 is KGHSH and CDR2 LQKENI. This CDR3 comprises 15 residues. The CDR3 coding sequence is TGTGCCAGCTCAGCCCAGGAGGGAACTGGAAACACCATATATTTT. It translates to CASSAQEGTGNTIYF.

The chain carries TRBV5-1 and TRBJ2-1; 10 bases agree with TRBD1. The CDR3 is 15 amino acids. J gave up 8 bases and V 0 bases, and 5 bases lay outside the gene matches. Per the germline V gene, CDR1 is SGHRS and CDR2 is YFSETQ. The CDR3 protein is CASSLAGTGVYEQFF. In DNA form, the CDR3 reads TGCGCCAGCAGCTTGGCCGGGACAGGGGTGTATGAGCAGTTCTTC.

This rearrangement joins TRBV18 to TRBJ1-5, with D hard to call. Germline V gene sequence: CDR1 KGHSH, CDR2 LQKENI. V lost 3 bases and J lost 0, with 12 bases in between. The CDR3 length is 16 residues. CDR3 sequence reads: CASSPSPSLSNQPQHF. CDR3 nucleotide sequence: TGTGCCAGCTCACCCAGTCCCTCACTTAGCAATCAGCCCCAGCATTTT.

The genes are TRBV15 and TRBJ1-3; D perhaps matches TRBD1 (5 bases). The CDR3 sequence is 16 residues long. Trimming took off 1 base at V and 0 bases at J, with 10 bases between the two ends. Germline loops: CDR1 LNHNV, CDR2 YYDKDF (reference sequence). CDR3 protein: CATSRGDSLSGNTIYF. The CDR3 bases are TGTGCCACCAGCAGAGGCGACAGTCTCTCTGGAAACACCATATATTTT.

As regards this clone: The sample has other DNA sequences that encode this CDR3 too. V usage is TRBV4-2 and J usage is TRBJ2-5; D not resolved. The V gene lost 0 bases and the J gene lost 4 bases, with 9 bases spanning the gap. This CDR3 has 14 residues. Germline assignment: CDR1 LGHNA and CDR2 YNFKEQ. The CDR3 coding sequence is TGTGCCAGCAGCCAAGAGACTGGTCGAGAGACCCAGTACTTC. Translating gives CASSQETGRETQYF.

There are a few counts of this clone. The chain recombines TRBV27 with TRBJ1-1; TRBD1 aligns across 7 bases. The germline CDR1 and CDR2 sequences are MNHEY and SMNVEV (reference sequence). The CDR3 spans 17 residues. J lost 1 base, V lost 5 bases, and 13 bases had no gene match. CDR3 loop: CASSRLAPTGANTEAFF. Here the CDR3 DNA reads TGTGCCAGCAGTCGACTTGCCCCCACAGGGGCGAACACTGAAGCTTTCTTT.

Worth noting for this clone: A read error is the likely source, as a far larger clone sits one nucleotide away. J is TRBJ1-1 and V is TRBV6-1; D remains unclear. Germline V gives CDR1 MNHNS, CDR2 SASEGT. This CDR3 contains 11 residues. V lost 5 bases, J lost 1 base, and 2 bases lay in between. The CDR3 reads CASSWNTEAFF. CDR3 bases: TGTGCCAGCAGTTGGAACACTGAAGCTTTCTTT.

In DNA form, the CDR3 reads TGTGCCAGCAGGGGGGATACTAGCGGGGATAAGACCCAGTACTTC. Its translation: CASRGDTSGDKTQYF. V and J are TRBV27 and TRBJ2-5; TRBD2 matches 10 bases. The junction had 10 bases not matched to a gene; V was cut back by 6 bases and J by 6 bases. This CDR3 contains 15 residues. CDR1 MNHEY and CDR2 SMNVEV come from the germline V gene (reference sequence).

The chain couples TRBV6-6 to TRBJ1-6; TRBD1 might be the D (6 bases). Germline V gene sequence: CDR1 MNHNY, CDR2 SVGAGI (reference sequence). Between the trimmed V and J ends, which lost 2 bases and 7 bases, there was a span of 9 bases. This CDR3 contains 14 residues. CDR3 DNA sequence: TGTGCCAGCAGTTACGACAGGATCAATTCACCCCTCCACTTT. As protein: CASSYDRINSPLHF.

The chain joins TRBV5-4 to TRBJ2-3, with TRBD2 identical over 9 bases. The CDR3 runs 15 residues. Germline-derived CDR1 and CDR2 are SGHNT and YYREEE (reference sequence). The CDR3 region has the DNA TGTGCGACCCACCGGACTAGCGAGGTTCGCGATACGCAGTATTTT. It translates to CATHRTSEVRDTQYF.

This chain links TRBV27 with TRBJ1-6; 8 bases are a match to TRBD1. Germline trimming cut 5 bases from V and 9 bases from J; bases unmatched to any gene: 18. The CDR3 totals 18 residues. Germline assignment: CDR1 MNHEY and CDR2 SMNVEV (reference sequence). The CDR3 DNA reads as TGTGCCAGCAGTAGGACAGGGAAACAGTCGATTGGGGTTTCACCCCTCCACTTT. The encoded protein is CASSRTGKQSIGVSPLHF.

This rearrangement joins TRBV9 to TRBJ1-1; 10 bases match TRBD1. Trimming took 0 bases from V and 0 from J; bases not matched to a gene: 2. Germline V gives CDR1 SGDLS, CDR2 YYNGEE. The CDR3 length is 16 residues. CDR3 nucleotides: TGTGCCAGCAGCGTAGGACAGGGGGCCATGAACACTGAAGCTTTCTTT. It yields the protein CASSVGQGAMNTEAFF.

This CDR3 is CASSPGETNTEAFF. Written as DNA, the CDR3 is TGTGCCAGCAGCCCTGGAGAGACGAACACTGAAGCTTTCTTT. This rearrangement joins TRBV6-6 to TRBJ1-1; D not resolved. The V gene lost 6 bases and the J gene lost 1 base, with 12 bases spanning the gap. CDR1 and CDR2 from the germline V gene are MNHNY and SVGAGI (reference sequence). This CDR3 is built from 14 residues.

The V gene is TRBV5-3, the J gene TRBJ1-1; D is unresolved. TRBV5-3 is flagged as an ORF with uncertain function. This CDR3 comprises 14 residues. V gave up 0 bases and J gave up 0 bases, with 6 bases separating them. The CDR3 DNA is TGTGCCAGAAGCTTGGCGGGGATGAACACTGAAGCTTTCTTT. Its translation is CARSLAGMNTEAFF.

The V and J genes are TRBV7-2 and TRBJ2-7; D is uncertain. The germline V gene encodes CDR1 SGHTA and CDR2 FQGNSA. This CDR3 has 13 amino acids. The germline V and J ends were trimmed by 8 bases and 2 bases, with 13 bases remaining between them. Written as DNA, the CDR3 is TGTGCCAGCGCAAGAGACGTTGCCTACGAGCAGTACTTC. This gives the protein CASARDVAYEQYF.

This clone was detected once. The genes are TRBV6-6 and TRBJ1-1; no firm D call. Trimming shortened V by 0 bases and J by 0 bases, and 5 bases separated the two germline ends. Looked up from germline, CDR1 is MNHNY and CDR2 is SVGAGI (reference sequence). This CDR3 contains 14 residues. The CDR3 loop is CASSYSPMNTEAFF. CDR3 bases: TGTGCCAGCAGTTACTCACCGATGAACACTGAAGCTTTCTTT.

V usage is TRBV7-8 and J usage is TRBJ1-1; 8 bases line up with TRBD1. The CDR3 loop spans 17 amino acids. The V gene end was trimmed by 4 bases and the J gene end by 1 base; junction bases not matched to a gene: 11. Germline loops: CDR1 SGHVS, CDR2 FQNEAQ. CDR3 DNA sequence: TGTGCCAGCAGCTGGCAGGGGGCGTTTACCCAGAACACTGAAGCTTTCTTT. Translation: CASSWQGAFTQNTEAFF.

This chain uses TRBV6-1 with TRBJ1-6; D remains unclear. V shed 3 bases and J shed 4 bases, with 7 bases lying between them. The CDR3 sequence is 14 residues long. Germline CDR1 and CDR2: MNHNS and SASEGT. The CDR3 nucleotides read TGTGCCAGCAGTGACCGACAATATAATTCACCCCTCCACTTT. Its protein is CASSDRQYNSPLHF.

J is TRBJ2-5 and V is TRBV7-2; TRBD1 matches 7 bases. The CDR3 is 14 amino acids. The germline V gene encodes CDR1 SGHTA and CDR2 FQGNSA. With V trimmed by 5 bases and J by 2 bases, 5 bases remained unmatched. The CDR3 spells CASSPRTGQETQYF. DNA of the CDR3: TGTGCCAGCAGCCCTCGGACAGGTCAAGAGACCCAGTACTTC. Variable domain in full (rest from reference TRBV7-2 and TRBJ2-5): GAGVSQSPSNKVTEKGKDVELRCDPISGHTALYWYRQSLGQGLEFLIYFQGNSAPDKSGLPSDRFSAERTGGSVSTLTIQRTQQEDSAVYLCASSPRTGQETQYFGPGTRLLVL.